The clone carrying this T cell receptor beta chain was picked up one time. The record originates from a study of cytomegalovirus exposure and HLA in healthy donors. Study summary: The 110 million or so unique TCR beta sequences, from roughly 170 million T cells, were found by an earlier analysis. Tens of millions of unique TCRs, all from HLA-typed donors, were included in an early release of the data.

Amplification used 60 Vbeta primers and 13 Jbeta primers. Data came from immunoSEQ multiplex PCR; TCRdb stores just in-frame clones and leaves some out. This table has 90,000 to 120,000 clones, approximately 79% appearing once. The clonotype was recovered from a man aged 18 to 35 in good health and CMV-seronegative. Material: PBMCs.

This CDR3 is CASRFAGGPSYEQYF. The CDR3 coding sequence is TGTGCCAGCAGATTCGCGGGGGGACCCTCCTACGAGCAGTACTTC. The chain has TRBV4-2 and TRBJ2-5, with TRBD2 matching 8 bases. Gene TRBJ2-7 matches the end of the DNA better, so the J call may be wrong. Germline values: CDR1 LGHNA, CDR2 YNFKEQ. The CDR3 is made up of 15 amino acids.